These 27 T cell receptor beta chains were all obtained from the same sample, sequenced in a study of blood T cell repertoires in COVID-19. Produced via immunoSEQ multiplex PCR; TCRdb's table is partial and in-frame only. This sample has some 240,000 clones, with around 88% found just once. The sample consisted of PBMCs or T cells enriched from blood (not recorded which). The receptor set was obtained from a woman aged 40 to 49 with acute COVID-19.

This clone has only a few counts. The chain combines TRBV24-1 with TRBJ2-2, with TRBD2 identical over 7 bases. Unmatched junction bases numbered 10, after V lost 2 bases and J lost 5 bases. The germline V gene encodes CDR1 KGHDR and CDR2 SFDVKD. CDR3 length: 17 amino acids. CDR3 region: CATSDSGAGVGTGELFF. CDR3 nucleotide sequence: TGTGCCACCAGTGATTCTGGCGCGGGAGTAGGAACCGGGGAGCTGTTTTTT.

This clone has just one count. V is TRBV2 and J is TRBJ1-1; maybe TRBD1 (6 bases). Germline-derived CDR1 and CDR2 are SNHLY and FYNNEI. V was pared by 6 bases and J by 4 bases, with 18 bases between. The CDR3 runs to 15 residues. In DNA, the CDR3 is TGTGCCAGCAGACCTAGGACAGTTGTGGGCACTGAAGCTTTCTTT. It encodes CASRPRTVVGTEAFF.

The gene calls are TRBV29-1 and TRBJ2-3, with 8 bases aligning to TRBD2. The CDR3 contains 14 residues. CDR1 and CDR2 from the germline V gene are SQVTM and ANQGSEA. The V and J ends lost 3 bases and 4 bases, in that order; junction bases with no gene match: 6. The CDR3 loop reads CSVDGRESSDTQYF. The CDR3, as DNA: TGCAGCGTTGACGGGAGGGAGTCGTCAGATACGCAGTATTTT.

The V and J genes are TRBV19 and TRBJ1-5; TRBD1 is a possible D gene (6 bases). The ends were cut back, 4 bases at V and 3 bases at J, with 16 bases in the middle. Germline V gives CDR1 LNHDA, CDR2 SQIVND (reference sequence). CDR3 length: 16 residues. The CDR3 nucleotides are TGTGCCAGTAGTACACAGGGTTCAGGATACAATCAGCCCCAGCATTTT. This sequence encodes CASSTQGSGYNQPQHF.

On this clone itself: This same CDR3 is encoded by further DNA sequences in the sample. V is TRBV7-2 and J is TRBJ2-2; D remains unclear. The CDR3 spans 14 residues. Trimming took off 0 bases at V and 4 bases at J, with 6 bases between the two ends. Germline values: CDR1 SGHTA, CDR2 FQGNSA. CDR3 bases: TGTGCCAGCAGCTTAGCGCGGATCACCGGGGAGCTGTTTTTT. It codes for CASSLARITGELFF.

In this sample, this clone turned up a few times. CDR3 sequence: CASSRTNSYEQYF. The CDR3 bases are TGTGCCAGCTCTCGGACTAACTCCTACGAGCAGTACTTC. V and J are TRBV18 and TRBJ2-7; D might be TRBD2 (6 bases). Germline V gives CDR1 KGHSH, CDR2 LQKENI. The germline V and J ends were trimmed by 6 bases and 0 bases, with 9 bases remaining between them. CDR3 size: 13 residues.

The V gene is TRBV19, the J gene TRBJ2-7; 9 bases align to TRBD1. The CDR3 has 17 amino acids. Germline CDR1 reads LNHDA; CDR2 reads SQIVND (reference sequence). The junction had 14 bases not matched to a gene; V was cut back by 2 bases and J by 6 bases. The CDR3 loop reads CASSISPTGTGNTEQYF. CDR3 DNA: TGTGCCAGTAGTATATCCCCCACCGGGACAGGGAATACCGAGCAGTACTTC.

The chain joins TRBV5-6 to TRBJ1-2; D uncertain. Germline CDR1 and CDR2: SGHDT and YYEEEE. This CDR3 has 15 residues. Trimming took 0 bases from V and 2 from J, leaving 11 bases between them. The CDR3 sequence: CASSLVSTSNYGYTF. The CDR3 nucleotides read TGTGCCAGCAGCTTGGTCAGTACCTCCAACTATGGCTACACCTTC.

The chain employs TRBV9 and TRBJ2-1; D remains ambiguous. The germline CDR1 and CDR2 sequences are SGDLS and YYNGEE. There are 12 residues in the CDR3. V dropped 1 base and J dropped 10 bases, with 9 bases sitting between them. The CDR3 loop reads CASSVYSWEQFF. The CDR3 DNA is TGTGCCAGCAGCGTATATAGCTGGGAGCAGTTCTTC.

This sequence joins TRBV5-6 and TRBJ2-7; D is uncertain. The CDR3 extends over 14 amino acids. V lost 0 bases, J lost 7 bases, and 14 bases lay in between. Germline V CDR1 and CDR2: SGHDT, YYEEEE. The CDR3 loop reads CASSLVVVGEEQYF. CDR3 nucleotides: TGTGCCAGCAGCTTGGTGGTGGTTGGTGAGGAGCAGTACTTC.

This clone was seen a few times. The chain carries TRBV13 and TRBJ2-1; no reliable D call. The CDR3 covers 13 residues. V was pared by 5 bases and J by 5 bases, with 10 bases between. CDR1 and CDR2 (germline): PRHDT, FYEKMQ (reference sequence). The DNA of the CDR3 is TGTGCCAGCAGCCAACTCCGGGACAATGAGCAGTTCTTC. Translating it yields CASSQLRDNEQFF.

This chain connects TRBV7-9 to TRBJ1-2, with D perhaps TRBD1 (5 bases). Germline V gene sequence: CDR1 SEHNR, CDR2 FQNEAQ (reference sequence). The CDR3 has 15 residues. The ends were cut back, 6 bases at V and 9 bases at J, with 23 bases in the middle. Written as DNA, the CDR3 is TGTGCCAGCAGTACCCCCGCCCAGGGTCGTTCGAGCTACACCTTC. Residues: CASSTPAQGRSSYTF.

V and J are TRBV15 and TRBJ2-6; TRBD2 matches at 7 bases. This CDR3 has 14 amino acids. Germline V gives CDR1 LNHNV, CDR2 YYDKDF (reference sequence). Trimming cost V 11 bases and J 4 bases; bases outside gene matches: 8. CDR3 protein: CASAGVGGANVLTF. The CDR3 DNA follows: TGTGCCTCGGCGGGGGTCGGCGGGGCCAACGTCCTGACTTTC.

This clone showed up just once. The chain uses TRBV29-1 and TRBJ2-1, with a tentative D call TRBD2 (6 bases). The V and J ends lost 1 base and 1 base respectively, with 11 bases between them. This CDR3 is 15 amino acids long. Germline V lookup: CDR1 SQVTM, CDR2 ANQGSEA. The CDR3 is CSVEGLAESYNEQFF. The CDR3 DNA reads TGCAGCGTTGAAGGATTAGCGGAGTCCTACAATGAGCAGTTCTTC.

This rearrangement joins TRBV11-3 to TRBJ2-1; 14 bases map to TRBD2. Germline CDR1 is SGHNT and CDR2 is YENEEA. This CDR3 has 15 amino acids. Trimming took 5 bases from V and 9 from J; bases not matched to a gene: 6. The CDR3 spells CASSQGLAGAGEQFF. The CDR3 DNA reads TGTGCCAGCAGCCAGGGACTAGCGGGAGCGGGTGAGCAGTTCTTC.

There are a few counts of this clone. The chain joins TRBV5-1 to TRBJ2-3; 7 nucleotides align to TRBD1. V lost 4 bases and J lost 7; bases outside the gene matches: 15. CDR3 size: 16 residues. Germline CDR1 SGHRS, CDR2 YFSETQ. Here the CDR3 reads CASSIRQGLRGNTQYF. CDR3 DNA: TGCGCCAGCAGCATCCGACAGGGCCTACGGGGCAATACGCAGTATTTT.

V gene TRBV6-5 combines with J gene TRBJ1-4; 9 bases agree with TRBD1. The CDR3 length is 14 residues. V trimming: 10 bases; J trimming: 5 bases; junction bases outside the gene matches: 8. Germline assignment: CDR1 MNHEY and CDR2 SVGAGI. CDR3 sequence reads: CATTRDRANEKLFF. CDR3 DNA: TGTGCCACCACTCGGGACAGGGCGAATGAAAAACTGTTTTTT.

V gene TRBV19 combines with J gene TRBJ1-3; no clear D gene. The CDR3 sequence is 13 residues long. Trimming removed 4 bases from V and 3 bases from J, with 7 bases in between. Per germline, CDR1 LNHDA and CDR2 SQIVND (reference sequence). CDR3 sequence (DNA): TGTGCCAGTAGTACGGGATATGGAAACACCATATATTTT. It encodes CASSTGYGNTIYF.

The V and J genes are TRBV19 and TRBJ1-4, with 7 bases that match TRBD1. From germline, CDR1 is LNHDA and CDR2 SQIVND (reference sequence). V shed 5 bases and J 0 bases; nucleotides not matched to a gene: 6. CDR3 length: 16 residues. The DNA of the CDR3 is TGTGCCAGTAGTCTCGGACAGGCCACAACTAATGAAAAACTGTTTTTT. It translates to CASSLGQATTNEKLFF.

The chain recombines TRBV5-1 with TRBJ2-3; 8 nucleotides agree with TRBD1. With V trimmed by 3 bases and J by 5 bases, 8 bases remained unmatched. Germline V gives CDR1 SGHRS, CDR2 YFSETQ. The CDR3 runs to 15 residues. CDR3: CASSSLTDRGDTQYF. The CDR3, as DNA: TGCGCCAGCAGCTCCCTAACCGACAGGGGAGATACGCAGTATTTT.

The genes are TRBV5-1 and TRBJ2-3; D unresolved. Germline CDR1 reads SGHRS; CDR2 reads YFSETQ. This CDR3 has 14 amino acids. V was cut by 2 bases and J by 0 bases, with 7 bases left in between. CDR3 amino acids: CASSLSPSTDTQYF. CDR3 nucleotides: TGCGCCAGCAGCTTAAGCCCTAGCACAGATACGCAGTATTTT.

CDR3 bases: TGTGCCAGCAGCCCGACAGGGCCTAACTATGGCTACACCTTC. Amino acid sequence: CASSPTGPNYGYTF. This chain connects TRBV5-4 to TRBJ1-2; 7 bases fit TRBD1. V lost 4 bases and J lost 0; bases outside the gene matches: 3. Per the germline V gene, CDR1 is SGHNT and CDR2 is YYREEE (reference sequence). This CDR3 region has 14 residues. Based on the CDR3 plus reference TRBV5-4 and TRBJ1-2, the full variable domain is ETGVTQSPTHLIKTRGQQVTLRCSSQSGHNTVSWYQQALGQGPQFIFQYYREEENGRGNFPPRFSGLQFPNYSSELNVNALELDDSALYLCASSPTGPNYGYTFGSGTRLTVV.

CDR3 protein: CASSEQPTEGNTIYF. For the CDR3, the DNA is TGTGCCAGCAGTGAACAGCCAACGGAGGGAAACACCATATATTTT. The chain links TRBV25-1 to TRBJ1-3; no reliable D call. V was trimmed by 2 bases and J by 4 bases, leaving 12 bases between them. Germline V gene sequence: CDR1 MGHDK, CDR2 SYGVNS. The CDR3 extends over 15 amino acids.

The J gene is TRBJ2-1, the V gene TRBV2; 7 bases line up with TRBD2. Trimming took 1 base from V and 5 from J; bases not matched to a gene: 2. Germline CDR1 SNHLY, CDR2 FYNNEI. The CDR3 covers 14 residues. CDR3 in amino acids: CASSEVAGDNEQFF. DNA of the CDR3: TGTGCCAGCAGTGAAGTCGCGGGGGACAATGAGCAGTTCTTC.

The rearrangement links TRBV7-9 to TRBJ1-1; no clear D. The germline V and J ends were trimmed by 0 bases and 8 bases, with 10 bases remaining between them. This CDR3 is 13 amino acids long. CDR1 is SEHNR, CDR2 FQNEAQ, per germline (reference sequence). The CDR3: CASSLAFQAEAFF. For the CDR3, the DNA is TGTGCCAGCAGCTTAGCGTTCCAGGCCGAAGCTTTCTTT.

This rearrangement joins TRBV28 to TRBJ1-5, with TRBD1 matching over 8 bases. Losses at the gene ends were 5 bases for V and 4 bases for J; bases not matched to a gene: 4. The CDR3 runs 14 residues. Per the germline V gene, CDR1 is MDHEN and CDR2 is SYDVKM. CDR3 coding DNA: TGTGCCAGCAGTAGGACAGGGCGGAATCAGCCCCAGCATTTT. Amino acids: CASSRTGRNQPQHF. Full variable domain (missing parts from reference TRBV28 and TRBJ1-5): DVKVTQSSRYLVKRTGEKVFLECVQDMDHENMFWYRQDPGLGLRLIYFSYDVKMKEKGDIPEGYSVSREKKERFSLILESASTNQTSMYLCASSRTGRNQPQHFGDGTRLSIL.

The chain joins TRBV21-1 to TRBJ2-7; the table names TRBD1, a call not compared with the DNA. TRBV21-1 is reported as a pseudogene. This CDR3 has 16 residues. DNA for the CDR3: TGTGCCAGCAATTTAACGACAGGCCAGCTCTCCTACGAGCAGTACTTC. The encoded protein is CASNLTTGQLSYEQYF.